A selection of T cell receptor beta chains follows, all from one sample in a study of regulatory T cells in long-lasting Graves disease. Each CDR3 protein gets one entry after TCRdb re-called the multiplex PCR reads with MiXCR. Among hundreds of thousands of distinct CDR3 sequences, roughly a fifth were seen once, and the ten largest hold 25% to 35%. The sequences come from peripheral blood mononuclear cells (PBMCs), collected when the disease was refractory, from a patient treated with antithyroid drugs. Receptor source: a female donor with Graves disease. Each CDR3 is given with its conserved first and last residue. The D gene is left open where the match is weak. Clone size appears in some rows only: once, few, many, or a class for an expanded clone.

V	J	D	size	DNA	CDR3
TRBV6-1	TRBJ1-6	-	many	TGTGCCAGCTTTCCGGGACGTTATAATTCACCCCTCCACTTT	CASFPGRYNSPLHF
TRBV6-5	TRBJ1-1	-	-	TGTGCCAGCAGTTATTACCGAGGCTGGGCCTCGGCAGGTACTGAAGCTTTCTTT	CASSYYRGWASAGTEAFF
TRBV5-7	TRBJ2-5	TRBD1	-	TGTGCCAGCAGCATACAGGGGCAGGGGGACCAAGAGACCCAGTACTTC	CASSIQGQGDQETQYF
TRBV15	TRBJ2-6	-	few	TGTGCCACCAGCAAAGAAGTGGCTGGGGCCAACGTCCTGACTTTC	CATSKEVAGANVLTF
TRBV27	TRBJ1-5	-	many	TGTGCCAGCAAAAGTCAGCCCCAGCATTTT	CASKSQPQHF
TRBV12-3/TRBV12-4	TRBJ1-1	-	many	TGTGCCAGCACCCCCCCCGGTGCAAGGGGGAACACTGAAGCTTTCTTT	CASTPPGARGNTEAFF
TRBV28	TRBJ1-2	-	many	TGTGCCAGCAGTGCCGGGAGGGGCTACACCTTC	CASSAGRGYTF
TRBV28	TRBJ1-6	TRBD1	-	TGTGCCAGCAGTTCCAGACAGGGGCCTAATTCACCCCTCCACTTT	CASSSRQGPNSPLHF
TRBV2	TRBJ2-5	-	-	TGTGCCAGCAGTGATCACAACCAAGAGACCCAGTACTTC	CASSDHNQETQYF
TRBV2	TRBJ1-3	-	many	TGTGCCAGCAGGGCGACAGTGAGCTCTGGAAACACCATATATTTT	CASRATVSSGNTIYF
TRBV2	TRBJ2-6	-	many	TGTGCCAGCAGTCCCGAGCGGAGCTCTGGGGCCAACGTCCTGACTTTC	CASSPERSSGANVLTF
TRBV7-8	TRBJ1-2	TRBD1	many	TGTGCCAGCAGCTCCCTGACAGGGGCTAACTATGGCTACACCTTC	CASSSLTGANYGYTF
TRBV18	TRBJ1-2	TRBD1	-	TGTGCCAGCTCACCGGGGACAGCAGCTAACTATGGCTACACCTTC	CASSPGTAANYGYTF
TRBV6-1	TRBJ2-7	TRBD1	-	TGTGCCAGCAGTGAGGGGACAGGGGACTCCTACGAGCAGTACTTC	CASSEGTGDSYEQYF
TRBV27	TRBJ2-7	TRBD1	-	TGTGCCAGCAGTCATACCGGGACAGGGCGCTACGAGCAGTACTTC	CASSHTGTGRYEQYF
TRBV11-2	TRBJ2-7	-	-	TGTGCCAGCAGCCGCCTTTCCTACGAGCAGTACTTC	CASSRLSYEQYF
TRBV6-4	TRBJ1-2	TRBD1	many	TGTGCCAGCAGACAGACAGGGGGCCGCTATGGCTACACCTTC	CASRQTGGRYGYTF
TRBV5-1	TRBJ2-2	-	-	TGCGCCAGCAGCTTACATGCCGGGGAGCTGTTTTTT	CASSLHAGELFF
TRBV6-2/TRBV6-3	TRBJ2-7	TRBD2	few	TGTGCCAGTACCCCTAGCGGGAGGGCCTCCTACGAGCAGTACTTC	CASTPSGRASYEQYF
TRBV12-3/TRBV12-4	TRBJ2-2	-	many	TGTGCCAGCAGGGAACAGGGGAACACCGGGGAGCTGTTTTTT	CASREQGNTGELFF
TRBV2	TRBJ2-1	-	-	TGTGCCAGCAGCCTACGACAGCAGGGGCTCTTC	CASSLRQQGLF
TRBV5-1	TRBJ1-3	-	-	TGCGCCAGCAGCTTGCAGGTTCCTGGAAACACCATATATTTT	CASSLQVPGNTIYF
TRBV7-9	TRBJ2-3	-	-	TGTGCCAGCAGCTTCGACGGGGGCACAGATACGCAGTATTTT	CASSFDGGTDTQYF
TRBV28	TRBJ2-5	TRBD1	many	TGTGCCAGCAGGCCGACAGGGTCAAGAGAGACCCAGTACTTC	CASRPTGSRETQYF
TRBV12-3/TRBV12-4	TRBJ2-7	TRBD2	many	TGTGCCAGCAGTTGGCGGGGGGGTACCTACGAGCAGTACTTC	CASSWRGGTYEQYF
TRBV12-3/TRBV12-4	TRBJ2-6	-	-	TGTACCAGCAGTTTTGACGCCAGGGGAGCCTCTGGGGCCAACGTCCTGACTTTC	CTSSFDARGASGANVLTF
TRBV12-5	TRBJ1-4	-	many	TGTGCTAGTGCCCAAGATGAAAAACTGTTTTTT	CASAQDEKLFF
TRBV12-3/TRBV12-4	TRBJ2-7	-	many	TGTGCCAGCAGTTTAGCGGGGCGGTCTCCGAGCTCCTACGAGCAGTACTTC	CASSLAGRSPSSYEQYF
TRBV19	TRBJ1-1	TRBD1	many	TGTGCCAGCCGTCTAGAGACAGGGGGCGGAATCACTGAAGCTTTCTTT	CASRLETGGGITEAFF
TRBV2	TRBJ2-7	-	many	TGTGCCAGCAGTGTCGGGATCGGCTACGAGCAGTACTTC	CASSVGIGYEQYF
TRBV30	TRBJ1-2	-	-	TGTGCCTGGAGTGTATACAGTTCTAACTATGGCTACACCTTC	CAWSVYSSNYGYTF
TRBV30	TRBJ1-1	-	many	TGTGCCTGGACACCCGGGAACACTGAAGCTTTCTTT	CAWTPGNTEAFF
TRBV5-5	TRBJ1-2	-	-	TGTGCCAGCAGCTTGGCTGCAGGGGAGAGCTATGGCTACACCTTC	CASSLAAGESYGYTF
TRBV12-3/TRBV12-4	TRBJ1-1	-	-	TGTGCCAGCAGTTTAGCAGGGGCCGGGAACACTGAAGCTTTCTTT	CASSLAGAGNTEAFF
TRBV28	TRBJ1-6	-	many	TGTGCCAGCAGTTCCTTGTACCAGAGACCCCACTTT	CASSSLYQRPHF
TRBV27	TRBJ1-1	-	many	TGTGCCAGCAGGGGTATCGGCCCCGGAAGGAACACTGAAGCTTTCTTT	CASRGIGPGRNTEAFF
TRBV4-2	TRBJ2-5	TRBD2	many	TGTGCCAGCAGCCAAGCCTCGACTAGCGTACAAGAGACCCAGTACTTC	CASSQASTSVQETQYF
TRBV12-3/TRBV12-4	TRBJ2-7	-	many	TGTGCCAGCAGTCAGACCGATTTTTACGAGCAGTACTTC	CASSQTDFYEQYF
TRBV7-2	TRBJ2-1	-	once	TGTGCCAGCACGAGGGAGTTTGACTACAATGAGCAGTTCTTC	CASTREFDYNEQFF
TRBV6-5	TRBJ2-1	-	-	TGTGCCAGCAGTTACTCATGGACGTCCTACAATGAGCAGTTCTTC	CASSYSWTSYNEQFF
TRBV6-2/TRBV6-3	TRBJ2-4	-	many	TGTGCCAGCAGGCGGCTCGACATTCAGTACTTC	CASRRLDIQYF
TRBV7-9	TRBJ2-7	-	few	TGTGCCAGCAGCTTGGCAGAAGGCAGCTCCTACGAGCAGTACTTC	CASSLAEGSSYEQYF
TRBV6-1	TRBJ1-5	-	many	TGTGCCAGCAGTGCTGGCAGCAATCAGCCCCAGCATTTT	CASSAGSNQPQHF